These 23 T cell receptor beta chains were all obtained from the same sample, sequenced in a study of technical replicates of blood from a few donors. The protocol was immunoSEQ multiplex PCR, while the TCRdb copy is restricted to in-frame clones and leaves out a portion. The sample consists of 50,000 to 80,000 clones, approximately 90% of them appearing once. The specimen was PBMCs. These receptors originate from a human donor in good health. Some clones in this sample may be carry-over from other donors' samples.

The V gene is TRBV4-2, the J gene TRBJ2-1; D perhaps matches TRBD1 (6 bases). The CDR3 runs to 12 residues. Trimming pared 4 bases from V and 8 bases from J, leaving 9 bases between. CDR1 is LGHNA, CDR2 YNFKEQ, per germline. The CDR3 spells CASSRGGHEQFF. The DNA for the CDR3 is TGTGCCAGCAGCCGTGGGGGCCATGAGCAGTTCTTC.

The rearrangement uses TRBV4-2 and TRBJ1-4; the D gene is possibly TRBD1 (5 bases). The V and J ends lost 3 bases and 5 bases respectively, with 13 bases between them. The germline CDR1 and CDR2 sequences are LGHNA and YNFKEQ. This CDR3 has 15 amino acids. The CDR3 loop reads CASSQAAGSNEKLFF. The CDR3 coding sequence is TGTGCCAGCAGCCAGGCCGCAGGGTCGAATGAAAAACTGTTTTTT.

This clone has only a few counts. J is TRBJ1-2 and V is TRBV4-1, with 8 bases lining up with TRBD1. Germline assignment: CDR1 MGHRA and CDR2 YSYEKL. J gave up 4 bases and V 3 bases, and 10 bases lay outside the gene matches. The CDR3 is 16 amino acids. The CDR3 DNA follows: TGCGCCAGCAGCCAGGAACAGGGGGAGCTGGGCTATGGCTACACCTTC. Its protein product is CASSQEQGELGYGYTF.

The chain uses TRBV2 and TRBJ2-1, with 8 bases lining up with TRBD1. This CDR3 contains 17 residues. Germline-derived CDR1 and CDR2 are SNHLY and FYNNEI. V lost 6 bases to trimming and J lost 2 bases; unmatched junction nucleotides: 12. The DNA of the CDR3 is TGTGCCAGCAGACCGGGAGAGGCAGGGGGCACCTACAATGAGCAGTTCTTC. It encodes CASRPGEAGGTYNEQFF.

This chain connects TRBV7-3 to TRBJ2-3; 7 bases are a match to TRBD1. The trim removed 3 bases at V and 4 bases at J, leaving 1 base unmatched. Germline loops: CDR1 SGHTA, CDR2 FQGTGA. The CDR3 is made up of 13 amino acids. The DNA for the CDR3 is TGTGCCAGCAGCTTGAGGGGGCCAGATACGCAGTATTTT. Translating it yields CASSLRGPDTQYF.

J is TRBJ2-1 and V is TRBV4-2; 9 nucleotides agree with TRBD2. The germline V gene encodes CDR1 LGHNA and CDR2 YNFKEQ. The CDR3 length is 15 residues. The V and J ends lost 1 base and 4 bases, in that order; junction bases with no gene match: 2. The CDR3 nucleotides read TGTGCCAGCAGCCAAGGGCTAGCGGGGTACAATGAGCAGTTCTTC. Its protein product is CASSQGLAGYNEQFF.

The chain carries TRBV5-6 and TRBJ2-1; 9 positions agree with TRBD2. CDR1 is SGHDT and CDR2 is YYEEEE in the germline V gene. The J segment lost 6 bases and the V segment lost 4 bases, leaving 11 bases of the junction unmatched. The CDR3 is made up of 16 amino acids. CDR3 in amino acids: CASSLLAGVGGNEQFF. DNA of the CDR3: TGTGCCAGCAGCCTCTTAGCGGGAGTCGGGGGCAATGAGCAGTTCTTC.

The chain is built from TRBV7-2 and TRBJ2-7; 8 bases match TRBD1. J was trimmed by 2 bases and V by 3 bases; bases with no gene match: 3. The germline gives CDR1 SGHTA, CDR2 FQGNSA. The CDR3 consists of 14 residues. In nucleotides, the CDR3 is TGTGCCAGCAGCTTTGACAGGGGTACCTACGAGCAGTACTTC. Its translation is CASSFDRGTYEQYF.

The genes are TRBV6-5 and TRBJ2-7; 8 nucleotides line up with TRBD1. Germline V gives CDR1 MNHEY, CDR2 SVGAGI. J lost 4 bases, V lost 6 bases, and 5 bases had no gene match. The CDR3 sequence is 13 residues long. Here the CDR3 reads CASRDRDRYEQYF. The CDR3 nucleotides read TGTGCCAGCAGGGACAGGGACCGGTACGAGCAGTACTTC.

The rearrangement joins TRBV6-1 to TRBJ2-7; a weak D match, TRBD2 (6 bases). The V gene's germline CDR1 is MNHNS and CDR2 SASEGT. V dropped 2 bases and J dropped 0 bases, with 11 bases sitting between them. There are 15 residues in the CDR3. In DNA form, the CDR3 reads TGTGCCAGCAGTGAAACCGACGGGAGCTCCTACGAGCAGTACTTC. Protein sequence: CASSETDGSSYEQYF.

V usage is TRBV9 and J usage is TRBJ1-6; D unresolved. Germline values: CDR1 SGDLS, CDR2 YYNGEE. There are 15 residues in the CDR3. V was shortened by 0 bases and J by 6 bases, with 10 bases between the two germline ends. As DNA, the CDR3 is TGTGCCAGCAGCGTAGATCCGGGGTCTAATTCACCCCTCCACTTT. Translating it yields CASSVDPGSNSPLHF.

CDR3 sequence: CASSLSPVYQPQHF. DNA for the CDR3: TGTGCCAGCAGTTTATCGCCGGTCTATCAGCCCCAGCATTTT. The V call is TRBV27, the J call TRBJ1-5; D not resolved. Germline V gene sequence: CDR1 MNHEY, CDR2 SMNVEV (reference sequence). Trimming cost V 0 bases and J 5 bases, with 8 bases left between them. This CDR3 has 14 residues.

This clone was recorded a few times. The V call is TRBV10-3, the J call TRBJ1-1, with a possible D match to TRBD1 (5 bases). The germline CDR1 and CDR2 sequences are ENHRY and SYGVKD. The V gene lost 0 bases and the J gene lost 1 base, with 9 bases spanning the gap. This CDR3 has 15 amino acids. Written as DNA, the CDR3 is TGTGCCATCAGTGAGTCCCCAGGGCAGAACACTGAAGCTTTCTTT. Translating gives CAISESPGQNTEAFF.

The sample holds one count of this clone. CDR3 sequence reads: CASSPNPGGAGELFF. CDR3 DNA: TGTGCCAGCAGCCCAAACCCCGGGGGGGCCGGGGAGCTGTTTTTT. V is TRBV7-3 and J is TRBJ2-2; 8 positions match TRBD2. This CDR3 comprises 15 residues. CDR1 SGHTA and CDR2 FQGTGA come from the germline V gene. Trimming cost V 5 bases and J 6 bases; bases outside gene matches: 8.

This rearrangement joins TRBV21-1 to TRBJ2-1; the D call of TRBD2 is as the table states it, not checked on the DNA. TRBV21-1 is a known pseudogene. This CDR3 has 15 amino acids. CDR3 residues: CASSLLAETYNEQFF. CDR3 sequence (DNA): TGTGCCAGCAGCCTTCTAGCGGAGACCTACAATGAGCAGTTCTTC.

The rearrangement joins TRBV7-2 to TRBJ2-7; the match to TRBD2 covers 9 bases. CDR1 is SGHTA, CDR2 FQGNSA, per germline. Losses at the gene ends were 5 bases for V and 0 bases for J; bases not matched to a gene: 5. The CDR3 sequence is 15 residues long. The CDR3 here is CASSLLAGSSYEQYF. DNA for the CDR3: TGTGCCAGCAGCCTCCTAGCGGGGAGCTCCTACGAGCAGTACTTC.

The rearrangement joins TRBV5-6 to TRBJ2-3; D possibly corresponds to TRBD1 (5 bases). CDR3 size: 15 residues. Trimming left V 4 bases short and J 5 bases short, with 17 bases between. Germline CDR1 SGHDT, CDR2 YYEEEE. CDR3 DNA: TGTGCCAGCAGCGCCAGGGCGGACGAAATAGATACGCAGTATTTT. It is translated as CASSARADEIDTQYF.

J is TRBJ2-2 and V is TRBV4-3; TRBD2 matches 8 bases. Germline CDR1 LGHNA, CDR2 YSLEER. Unmatched junction bases numbered 6, after V lost 4 bases and J lost 2 bases. The CDR3 consists of 16 residues. The CDR3 nucleotides are TGCGCCAGCAGCCGGGCGGGGGGCTTCAACACCGGGGAGCTGTTTTTT. It yields the protein CASSRAGGFNTGELFF.

The V gene is TRBV4-1, the J gene TRBJ2-1; D is perhaps TRBD1 (7 bases). The V gene's germline CDR1 is MGHRA and CDR2 YSYEKL. This CDR3 has 16 amino acids. The V gene lost 8 bases and the J gene lost 5 bases, with 22 bases spanning the gap. DNA for the CDR3: TGCGCCAGCGGGAGGCAGGGAAACAGGGGAGACAATGAGCAGTTCTTC. Protein product: CASGRQGNRGDNEQFF.

The J gene is TRBJ2-1, the V gene TRBV7-9, with 10 bases fitting TRBD2. Germline V gene sequence: CDR1 SEHNR, CDR2 FQNEAQ (reference sequence). This CDR3 spans 17 amino acids. V dropped 5 bases and J dropped 7; count of bases not matched to a gene: 14. CDR3 protein: CASSPPGTSAPENEQFF. DNA of the CDR3: TGTGCCAGCAGCCCACCGGGGACTAGCGCCCCAGAGAATGAGCAGTTCTTC.

The chain uses TRBV7-3 and TRBJ2-5, with 11 nucleotides matching TRBD2. Germline CDR1 is SGHTA and CDR2 is FQGTGA. CDR3 length: 15 residues. V dropped 0 bases and J dropped 4; count of bases not matched to a gene: 1. CDR3 residues: CASSLTGLAGETQYF. CDR3 bases: TGTGCCAGCAGCTTAACAGGACTAGCGGGAGAGACCCAGTACTTC.

V usage is TRBV7-6 and J usage is TRBJ2-7, with D maybe TRBD2 (6 bases). Germline loops: CDR1 SGHVS, CDR2 FNYEAQ. The length of the CDR3 is 14 residues. V shed 4 bases and J shed 6 bases, with 16 bases lying between them. CDR3 in DNA: TGTGCCAGCAGCTCCGCGGGGCTCGAGAGCGAGCAGTACTTC. This sequence encodes CASSSAGLESEQYF.

J is TRBJ1-2 and V is TRBV7-2; unclear D gene. Germline V gene data show CDR1 as SGHTA and CDR2 as FQGNSA. The V end was cut by 1 base, the J end by 2 bases, with 14 bases between. This CDR3 contains 16 residues. CDR3 sequence: CASSLGAPRENYGYTF. The CDR3 bases are TGTGCCAGCAGCTTAGGCGCCCCCCGGGAAAACTATGGCTACACCTTC.